This passage covers 27 T cell receptor beta chains from one sample sequenced in a study of cytomegalovirus exposure and HLA in healthy donors. The PCR was carried out with 60 Vbeta primers and 13 Jbeta primers. Repertoires were generated with immunoSEQ multiplex PCR, while TCRdb's copy carries only in-frame clones and drops some. The profile shows some 190,000 clones, about four fifths of them singletons. The sample was PBMCs. The receptors were sampled from a man aged 40-49 years in good health and CMV-seronegative.

The rearrangement links TRBV5-1 to TRBJ2-7; tentative D call: TRBD1 (6 bases). Germline-derived CDR1 and CDR2 are SGHRS and YFSETQ. This CDR3 comprises 15 residues. With 3 bases removed from V and 2 bases from J, the gap between germline ends came to 15 bases. The CDR3 sequence: CASSWTQGSTYEQYF. The CDR3 DNA reads TGCGCCAGCAGCTGGACACAGGGATCAACCTACGAGCAGTACTTC.

In its sample, this clone was seen a few times. The chain couples TRBV7-2 to TRBJ1-1, with D unclear. The length of the CDR3 is 13 residues. Trimming stripped 1 base from V and 8 bases from J, with 11 bases between. Germline assignment: CDR1 SGHTA and CDR2 FQGNSA. As DNA, the CDR3 is TGTGCCAGCAGCTTAGAACGGCGGAGGGAAGCTTTCTTT. Translated: CASSLERRREAFF.

V usage is TRBV6-1 and J usage is TRBJ1-5; TRBD1 matches 7 bases. In germline, CDR1 is MNHNS, CDR2 SASEGT. This CDR3 has 15 residues. V lost 6 bases to trimming and J lost 2 bases; unmatched junction nucleotides: 7. The DNA for the CDR3 is TGTGCCAGCAGGCCTACAGGGGTAGGCAATCAGCCCCAGCATTTT. This gives the protein CASRPTGVGNQPQHF.

The chain uses TRBV27 and TRBJ2-7; D is ambiguous. The CDR3 extends over 16 amino acids. Germline CDR1 is MNHEY and CDR2 is SMNVEV (reference sequence). V was trimmed by 4 bases and J by 3 bases, leaving 19 bases between them. CDR3 protein: CASSSSDPSDFYEQYF. The CDR3 DNA reads TGTGCCAGCAGTTCCTCCGACCCGAGCGATTTCTACGAGCAGTACTTC.

This chain joins TRBV30 and TRBJ2-2; D is unresolved. Germline loops: CDR1 GTSNPN, CDR2 SVGIG (reference sequence). The CDR3 has 12 amino acids. Trimming removed 2 bases at V and 6 bases at J, with 7 bases between. The CDR3 DNA reads as TGTGCCTGGAGTCCCCGGTCCGGGGAGCTGTTTTTT. Its translation: CAWSPRSGELFF.

The J gene is TRBJ2-5, the V gene TRBV5-1; 7 nucleotides align to TRBD2. Germline assignment: CDR1 SGHRS and CDR2 YFSETQ. The CDR3 is 15 amino acids. V shed 0 bases and J 5 bases; nucleotides not matched to a gene: 7. The CDR3 DNA follows: TGCGCCAGCAGCTTGGTTGGGGAGGGTCTCGAGACCCAGTACTTC. Translating it yields CASSLVGEGLETQYF.

The V call is TRBV7-2, the J call TRBJ2-3; 9 bases fit TRBD2. This CDR3 spans 16 amino acids. V was clipped by 5 bases and J by 5 bases; unmatched bases: 11. Germline CDR1 reads SGHTA; CDR2 reads FQGNSA. CDR3 bases: TGTGCCAGCAGCGCCGGCGGGAGGGCCTGGGGAGATACGCAGTATTTT. Amino acids: CASSAGGRAWGDTQYF.

This chain links TRBV7-2 with TRBJ1-2, with a possible D match to TRBD1 (5 bases). The V and J ends lost 3 bases and 2 bases respectively, with 7 bases between them. The CDR3 is 13 residues long. Looked up from germline, CDR1 is SGHTA and CDR2 is FQGNSA. The CDR3 sequence is CASSFTGNYGYTF. CDR3 in DNA: TGTGCCAGCAGCTTTACAGGAAACTATGGCTACACCTTC. The variable domain in full, completed from reference TRBV7-2 and TRBJ1-2, reads GAGVSQSPSNKVTEKGKDVELRCDPISGHTALYWYRQSLGQGLEFLIYFQGNSAPDKSGLPSDRFSAERTGGSVSTLTIQRTQQEDSAVYLCASSFTGNYGYTFGSGTRLTVV.

The J gene is TRBJ2-6, the V gene TRBV9; 7 bases fit TRBD2. The germline gives CDR1 SGDLS, CDR2 YYNGEE. The CDR3 is 19 amino acids. The V and J ends lost 3 bases and 1 base, in that order; junction bases with no gene match: 13. The CDR3 sequence: CASSALGLVGGSGANVLTF. The CDR3 DNA is TGTGCCAGCAGCGCCCTCGGACTAGTCGGTGGATCTGGGGCCAACGTCCTGACTTTC.

This clone was found once. The V gene is TRBV15, the J gene TRBJ2-7, with 12 bases fitting TRBD2. The CDR3 runs 15 residues. Germline CDR1 LNHNV, CDR2 YYDKDF (reference sequence). Trimming at V came to 3 bases and at J to 10 bases, leaving 10 bases not matched to a gene. CDR3: CATSRGPTSGGPQYF. For the CDR3, the DNA is TGTGCCACCAGCAGGGGGCCGACTAGCGGGGGACCCCAGTACTTC.

The chain is built from TRBV28 and TRBJ2-5, with D perhaps TRBD1 (7 bases). Per germline, CDR1 MDHEN and CDR2 SYDVKM. The CDR3 runs to 13 residues. Trimming took off 7 bases at V and 4 bases at J, with 13 bases between the two ends. The CDR3 spells CASINQGGETQYF. In nucleotides, the CDR3 is TGTGCCAGCATAAACCAGGGGGGAGAGACCCAGTACTTC.

The V call is TRBV4-3, the J call TRBJ1-3; no firm D call. V shed 0 bases and J shed 7 bases, with 16 bases lying between them. Germline V gene data show CDR1 as LGHNA and CDR2 as YSLEER. The CDR3 covers 16 residues. For the CDR3, the DNA is TGCGCCAGCAGCCAAGATCTGACTGGCCCGTGGAACACCATATATTTT. It is translated as CASSQDLTGPWNTIYF.

Here the CDR3 reads CASSFLRRGAYNEQFF. CDR3 DNA: TGTGCCAGCAGTTTTCTCCGGCGGGGGGCCTACAATGAGCAGTTCTTC. V is TRBV28 and J is TRBJ2-1; 8 bases line up with TRBD2. Germline V CDR1 and CDR2: MDHEN, SYDVKM. The CDR3 totals 16 residues. V gave up 3 bases and J gave up 2 bases; unmatched junction bases: 6.

The V call is TRBV28, the J call TRBJ2-7; TRBD1 agrees at 9 bases. This CDR3 is 16 amino acids long. The V segment lost 4 bases and the J segment 2 bases; nucleotides outside the gene matches: 9. Looked up from germline, CDR1 is MDHEN and CDR2 is SYDVKM. CDR3 DNA sequence: TGTGCCAGCAGTTCCCCTAGAAGGACAGGGGCCTACGAGCAGTACTTC. This sequence encodes CASSSPRRTGAYEQYF.

The table lists this clone with a few counts. This chain uses TRBV28 with TRBJ1-5; maybe TRBD1 (6 bases). The CDR3 runs 16 residues. Trimming removed 6 bases from V and 2 bases from J, with 17 bases in between. Germline V lookup: CDR1 MDHEN, CDR2 SYDVKM. The CDR3 DNA reads TGTGCCAGCAGAAGCCCACAGGGTGCCGGCAATCAGCCCCAGCATTTT. This encodes CASRSPQGAGNQPQHF. The variable domain in full, with the rest retrieved from reference TRBV28 and TRBJ1-5, is DVKVTQSSRYLVKRTGEKVFLECVQDMDHENMFWYRQDPGLGLRLIYFSYDVKMKEKGDIPEGYSVSREKKERFSLILESASTNQTSMYLCASRSPQGAGNQPQHFGDGTRLSIL.

The chain uses TRBV6-5 and TRBJ1-1; D is possibly TRBD1 (5 bases). This CDR3 contains 15 residues. Trimming took 0 bases from V and 4 from J, leaving 12 bases between them. Germline CDR1 and CDR2: MNHEY and SVGAGI. The CDR3 region has the DNA TGTGCCAGCAGTTACTCGAAGGGGTGGGGCACTGAAGCTTTCTTT. It encodes CASSYSKGWGTEAFF.

V is TRBV6-5 and J is TRBJ1-1, with 7 bases lining up with TRBD1. The CDR3 runs 15 residues. After removal of 2 bases from V and 1 base from J, the junction contained 4 bases not matched to a gene. Germline loops: CDR1 MNHEY, CDR2 SVGAGI. The chain's CDR3 is CASSYTGTANTEAFF. CDR3 bases: TGTGCCAGCAGTTACACCGGGACAGCGAACACTGAAGCTTTCTTT.

This clone was seen once. The chain is built from TRBV9 and TRBJ1-5; D is unresolved. Trimming pared 7 bases from V and 9 bases from J, leaving 5 bases between. Germline CDR1 SGDLS, CDR2 YYNGEE. CDR3 length: 9 residues. CDR3 in DNA: TGTGCCAGCCCGTGGCCCCAGCATTTT. This codes for CASPWPQHF. Full variable domain (remainder filled in from reference TRBV9 and TRBJ1-5): DSGVTQTPKHLITATGQRVTLRCSPRSGDLSVYWYQQSLDQGLQFLIQYYNGEERAKGNILERFSAQQFPDLHSELNLSSLELGDSALYFCASPWPQHFGDGTRLSIL.

The gene calls are TRBV2 and TRBJ2-7; TRBD2 aligns across 8 bases. The V and J ends lost 6 bases and 2 bases, in that order; junction bases with no gene match: 6. Germline values: CDR1 SNHLY, CDR2 FYNNEI. The length of the CDR3 is 14 residues. This CDR3 reads CASSGTSGPYEQYF. The CDR3 coding sequence is TGTGCCAGCAGCGGGACTAGTGGTCCCTACGAGCAGTACTTC. Looking up the rest from reference TRBV2 and TRBJ2-7 gives the full variable domain: EPEVTQTPSHQVTQMGQEVILRCVPISNHLYFYWYRQILGQKVEFLVSFYNNEISEKSEIFDDQFSVERPDGSNFTLKIRSTKLEDSAMYFCASSGTSGPYEQYFGPGTRLTVT.

This chain joins TRBV5-1 and TRBJ2-3; D ambiguous. The V gene's germline CDR1 is SGHRS and CDR2 YFSETQ. Trimming pared 1 base from V and 1 base from J, leaving 7 bases between. The CDR3 is 14 residues long. CDR3 sequence: CASSLSERTDTQYF. CDR3 in DNA: TGCGCCAGCAGCTTGTCTGAGCGCACAGATACGCAGTATTTT.

The chain joins TRBV5-4 to TRBJ2-4; D may be TRBD2 (6 bases). V dropped 4 bases and J dropped 3 bases, with 14 bases sitting between them. This CDR3 spans 15 amino acids. Germline CDR1 SGHNT, CDR2 YYREEE (reference sequence). CDR3 in amino acids: CASSNPTRGKNIQYF. The CDR3, as DNA: TGTGCCAGCAGCAACCCGACTAGGGGCAAAAACATTCAGTACTTC.

The rearrangement uses TRBV6-1 and TRBJ1-5; a possible D gene is TRBD1 (5 bases). CDR3 size: 15 residues. Germline lookup yields CDR1 MNHNS and CDR2 SASEGT. V shed 3 bases and J shed 4 bases, with 13 bases lying between them. CDR3 nucleotides: TGTGCCAGCAGTGATAGCGGGACGGCAAATCAGCCCCAGCATTTT. Protein product: CASSDSGTANQPQHF.

The chain joins TRBV4-3 to TRBJ1-4, with D maybe TRBD1 (5 bases). With 4 bases removed from V and 8 bases from J, the gap between germline ends came to 14 bases. The CDR3 extends over 14 amino acids. The germline gives CDR1 LGHNA, CDR2 YSLEER. The CDR3 bases are TGCGCCAGCAGCCTTGAGGAGGGGCGAGAAAAACTGTTTTTT. Residues: CASSLEEGREKLFF.

In its sample, this clone was seen a few times. J is TRBJ1-3 and V is TRBV30; tentative D call: TRBD1 (6 bases). The V and J ends lost 0 bases and 3 bases respectively, with 12 bases between them. The germline CDR1 and CDR2 sequences are GTSNPN and SVGIG (reference sequence). The CDR3 length is 15 residues. The CDR3 coding sequence is TGTGCCTGGAGTGTTGGGGGGGCTTATGGAAACACCATATATTTT. Translation: CAWSVGGAYGNTIYF.

The CDR3 spells CASSQTRTSSYEQYF. The CDR3 nucleotides read TGCGCCAGCAGCCAAACCCGGACTAGTTCATACGAGCAGTACTTC. This sequence joins TRBV4-3 and TRBJ2-7; 7 bases are a match to TRBD2. The length of the CDR3 is 15 residues. From germline, CDR1 is LGHNA and CDR2 YSLEER. Unmatched junction bases numbered 8, after V lost 2 bases and J lost 4 bases.

Points on this clone: Sequence at one end of the junction differs from germline and may be a read error. This chain joins TRBV7-9 and TRBJ1-3, with D maybe TRBD1 (5 bases). The CDR3 is 14 amino acids. Germline lookup yields CDR1 SEHNR and CDR2 FQNEAQ (reference sequence). The CDR3 loop is CASSPGQAGSTIYF. The CDR3 DNA sequence: TGTGCCAGCAGCCCTGGACAAGCTGGAAGCACCATATATTTT.

Written as DNA, the CDR3 is TGTGCCAGCAGTTTAGGAGCAGGGGGCGCCCCTGAAGCTTTCTTT. It translates to CASSLGAGGAPEAFF. V and J are TRBV28 and TRBJ1-1; 8 bases map to TRBD1. The CDR3 extends over 15 amino acids. The V segment lost 2 bases and the J segment 6 bases; nucleotides outside the gene matches: 8. Germline values: CDR1 MDHEN, CDR2 SYDVKM. Using reference TRBV28 and TRBJ1-1 for the parts outside the CDR3, the full variable domain is DVKVTQSSRYLVKRTGEKVFLECVQDMDHENMFWYRQDPGLGLRLIYFSYDVKMKEKGDIPEGYSVSREKKERFSLILESASTNQTSMYLCASSLGAGGAPEAFFGQGTRLTVV.